Shown below are 21 T cell receptor beta chains from a single sample sequenced in a study of blood T cell repertoires in COVID-19. Repertoires were generated with immunoSEQ multiplex PCR, while TCRdb's copy carries only in-frame clones and drops some. Altogether roughly 110,000 clones are present, more than 75% being singletons, with the ten largest covering 3% to 4%. The sequenced sample consisted of peripheral blood. Receptor source: a man aged 40-55 years with acute or convalescent COVID-19.

The chain joins TRBV5-1 to TRBJ2-1, with 8 bases fitting TRBD2. Germline V gene sequence: CDR1 SGHRS, CDR2 YFSETQ. V was clipped by 0 bases and J by 8 bases; unmatched bases: 4. The CDR3 runs 14 residues. CDR3 in DNA: TGCGCCAGCAGCTTGGGGACTAGCTCGGATGAGCAGTTCTTC. Protein: CASSLGTSSDEQFF.

The chain joins TRBV27 to TRBJ2-3; TRBD1 aligns across 9 bases. With V trimmed by 5 bases and J by 12 bases, 21 bases remained unmatched. Germline V gene sequence: CDR1 MNHEY, CDR2 SMNVEV (reference sequence). The CDR3 totals 17 residues. The chain's CDR3 is CASSAKGSGTGNPAQYF. The CDR3 DNA is TGTGCCAGCAGTGCCAAGGGATCCGGGACAGGGAATCCCGCACAGTATTTT.

The chain couples TRBV5-1 to TRBJ1-1, with TRBD1 matching over 8 bases. CDR1 is SGHRS and CDR2 is YFSETQ in the germline V gene. Unmatched junction bases numbered 3, after V lost 1 base and J lost 4 bases. The CDR3 is made up of 14 amino acids. CDR3 loop: CASSLTGGSTEAFF. CDR3 DNA: TGCGCCAGCAGCTTGACAGGGGGTAGCACTGAAGCTTTCTTT.

The V call is TRBV29-1, the J call TRBJ2-1; TRBD2 matches 7 bases. In germline, CDR1 is SQVTM, CDR2 ANQGSEA. J lost 10 bases, V lost 5 bases, and 8 bases had no gene match. CDR3 length: 12 amino acids. CDR3 region: CSVRAGLGEQFF. As DNA, the CDR3 is TGCAGCGTTAGAGCGGGGCTGGGGGAGCAGTTCTTC.

The chain joins TRBV18 to TRBJ1-2, with 10 bases matching TRBD1. The CDR3 has 15 residues. The V gene's germline CDR1 is KGHSH and CDR2 LQKENI. Trimming removed 3 bases from V and 5 bases from J; junction bases left unmatched: 6. In DNA, the CDR3 is TGTGCCAGCTCACCCGGGACAGGGGACTCGTATGGCTACACCTTC. Its translation is CASSPGTGDSYGYTF.

The CDR3 DNA reads as TGTGCCAGCAGCCCAGGGTTGGCAGATACGCAGTATTTT. This translates into CASSPGLADTQYF. This chain joins TRBV11-2 and TRBJ2-3; tentatively, D is TRBD1 (5 bases). V was trimmed by 5 bases and J by 4 bases, leaving 10 bases between them. The length of the CDR3 is 13 residues. Germline assignment: CDR1 SGHAT and CDR2 FQNNGV.

The chain combines TRBV2 with TRBJ2-2, with D perhaps matching TRBD1 (6 bases). Per the germline V gene, CDR1 is SNHLY and CDR2 is FYNNEI. V was pared by 6 bases and J by 0 bases, with 20 bases between. The length of the CDR3 is 18 residues. The CDR3 DNA is TGTGCCAGCAGCCGCCGGACAGTCGCGGAAACGAACACCGGGGAGCTGTTTTTT. This sequence encodes CASSRRTVAETNTGELFF. The whole variable domain, filled in from reference TRBV2 and TRBJ2-2, reads EPEVTQTPSHQVTQMGQEVILRCVPISNHLYFYWYRQILGQKVEFLVSFYNNEISEKSEIFDDQFSVERPDGSNFTLKIRSTKLEDSAMYFCASSRRTVAETNTGELFFGEGSRLTVL.

V gene TRBV19 combines with J gene TRBJ1-1; no clear D gene. The CDR3 loop spans 15 amino acids. The V gene lost 7 bases and the J gene lost 4 bases, with 19 bases spanning the gap. The V gene's germline CDR1 is LNHDA and CDR2 SQIVND (reference sequence). The CDR3 nucleotides read TGTGCCAGTACGGAGGCGGACTGGGCTGGCACTGAAGCTTTCTTT. Translated: CASTEADWAGTEAFF. Full variable domain (outside the CDR3, taken from reference TRBV19 and TRBJ1-1): DGGITQSPKYLFRKEGQNVTLSCEQNLNHDAMYWYRQDPGQGLRLIYYSQIVNDFQKGDIAEGYSVSREKKESFPLTVTSAQKNPTAFYLCASTEADWAGTEAFFGQGTRLTVV.

This sequence joins TRBV5-8 and TRBJ2-3, with 9 bases that match TRBD2. The V gene's germline CDR1 is SGHTS and CDR2 YDEGEE. V trimming: 2 bases; J trimming: 7 bases; junction bases outside the gene matches: 8. The CDR3 contains 15 residues. The CDR3 protein is CASSFPGLASYTQYF. In DNA form, the CDR3 reads TGTGCCAGCAGCTTCCCGGGACTAGCTTCGTATACGCAGTATTTT.

CDR3 protein: CASSEGTGRETQYF. The CDR3 nucleotides read TGTGCCAGCAGCGAGGGGACAGGACGAGAGACCCAGTACTTC. The chain has TRBV7-3 and TRBJ2-5, with 8 nucleotides matching TRBD1. CDR3 length equals 14 residues. V shed 5 bases, J shed 4 bases, and the junction held 6 bases outside the gene matches. Germline CDR1 SGHTA, CDR2 FQGTGA.

The V gene is TRBV11-2, the J gene TRBJ1-1, with TRBD1 identical over 9 bases. The germline CDR1 and CDR2 sequences are SGHAT and FQNNGV. The CDR3 is 15 amino acids. The V gene end was trimmed by 5 bases and the J gene end by 4 bases; junction bases not matched to a gene: 8. CDR3 sequence: CASSRTGVGVTEAFF. The CDR3 region has the DNA TGTGCCAGCAGCCGGACAGGGGTGGGGGTCACTGAAGCTTTCTTT.

This clone was observed a few times. The chain uses TRBV2 and TRBJ2-3; 11 bases map to TRBD2. J lost 5 bases, V lost 3 bases, and 7 bases had no gene match. CDR3 size: 16 residues. In germline, CDR1 is SNHLY, CDR2 FYNNEI. The CDR3 spells CASSDLAGGRGDTQYF. CDR3 sequence (DNA): TGTGCCAGCAGTGATTTAGCGGGGGGGCGCGGAGATACGCAGTATTTT.

This clone was recorded once. This chain uses TRBV6-2 or TRBV6-3 with TRBJ2-7; tentatively, D is TRBD1 (5 bases). Trimming pared 6 bases from V and 3 bases from J, leaving 12 bases between. The length of the CDR3 is 13 residues. Germline CDR1 MNHEY, CDR2 SVGEGT. This CDR3 reads CASRPRGFYEQYF. CDR3 coding DNA: TGTGCCAGCAGGCCTAGGGGCTTCTACGAGCAGTACTTC.

V usage is TRBV6-1 and J usage is TRBJ1-2; 7 bases fit TRBD1. This CDR3 region has 16 residues. V lost 1 base and J lost 8; bases outside the gene matches: 13. In germline, CDR1 is MNHNS, CDR2 SASEGT. CDR3 loop: CASSEVASDRAEGYTF. In DNA, the CDR3 is TGTGCCAGCAGTGAAGTTGCCTCTGACAGGGCGGAGGGCTACACCTTC.

The chain is built from TRBV4-1 and TRBJ1-5, with 11 nucleotides matching TRBD1. J lost 2 bases, V lost 3 bases, and 6 bases had no gene match. CDR1 is MGHRA and CDR2 is YSYEKL in the germline V gene. This CDR3 is built from 17 residues. The CDR3 bases are TGCGCCAGCAGCCACCGAGGGACAGGGGGTCGCAATCAGCCCCAGCATTTT. It yields the protein CASSHRGTGGRNQPQHF.

The rearrangement links TRBV6-2 or TRBV6-3 to TRBJ1-1; 7 bases are a match to TRBD1. CDR1 MNHEY and CDR2 SVGEGT come from the germline V gene. V shed 0 bases and J 5 bases; nucleotides not matched to a gene: 3. The CDR3 is 14 amino acids. CDR3 sequence reads: CASSYSQGWTEAFF. As DNA, the CDR3 is TGTGCCAGCAGTTACTCACAGGGGTGGACTGAAGCTTTCTTT.

This chain connects TRBV21-1 to TRBJ1-6; the listed D gene, TRBD1, was not tested against the DNA. TRBV21-1 is deemed a pseudogene. The CDR3 spans 18 residues. The CDR3 bases are TGTGCCAGCAGCTCTCACAACGGGACAGGGGGTGGTAATTCACCCCTCCACTTT. Residues: CASSSHNGTGGGNSPLHF.

The chain uses TRBV7-9 and TRBJ1-1; D ambiguous. From germline, CDR1 is SEHNR and CDR2 FQNEAQ (reference sequence). The CDR3 spans 12 residues. CDR3 DNA: TGTGGAGTCGGTGTCGCGAACACTGAAGCTTTCTTT. Translated: CGVGVANTEAFF.

This sequence joins TRBV3-1 (or the pseudogene TRBV3-2) and TRBJ2-7; 11 nucleotides align to TRBD2. This CDR3 contains 16 residues. V dropped 0 bases and J dropped 2; count of bases not matched to a gene: 3. The germline V gene encodes CDR1 LGHDT and CDR2 YNNKEL (reference sequence). The CDR3 bases are TGTGCCAGCAGCCAAGACCCACTAGCGGGGGCCTACGAGCAGTACTTC. Protein product: CASSQDPLAGAYEQYF.

The V call is TRBV7-2, the J call TRBJ2-1, with TRBD2 identical over 8 bases. The CDR3 is 14 amino acids. With 11 bases clipped from V and 2 bases from J, the junction kept 8 bases outside the gene matches. Looked up from germline, CDR1 is SGHTA and CDR2 is FQGNSA. DNA of the CDR3: TGTGCCGGGGGGAGCGGGGGAACCTACAATGAGCAGTTCTTC. Its translation is CAGGSGGTYNEQFF.

The rearrangement joins TRBV29-1 to TRBJ2-7; D is uncertain. V shed 4 bases and J shed 0 bases, with 10 bases lying between them. Germline CDR1 and CDR2: SQVTM and ANQGSEA. This CDR3 region has 13 residues. The CDR3 DNA sequence: TGCAGCGTTGGCGGCCGCAGCTCCTACGAGCAGTACTTC. As protein: CSVGGRSSYEQYF.